Detailed here is one TCR beta chain. As yet, its antigen is unknown. The data stem from a study of cytomegalovirus exposure and HLA in healthy donors. General study findings and limits: Associated with HLA alleles at 0.05 false discovery rate in a later analysis were some 18,000 TCR beta sequences.

The PCR employed 60 Vbeta primers together with 13 Jbeta primers. Profiling relied on immunoSEQ multiplex PCR, and the TCRdb table lists in-frame clones only, not all of them. Found here are about 140,000 clones, nearly 90% of them singletons; the top ten hold roughly 0.53%. The CDR3 covers 13 residues. V lost 2 bases and J 2 bases, leaving 7 bases between the germline ends. CDR1 is MNHEY, CDR2 SMNVEV, per germline (reference sequence). Sequencing was carried out using PBMCs. The sequence derives from a woman aged 40-49 years in good health and CMV-seronegative. The rearrangement joins TRBV27 to TRBJ2-7, with a possible D match to TRBD2 (6 bases). The CDR3 is CASSLGTAYEQYF. The CDR3 region has the DNA TGTGCCAGCAGTTTAGGGACTGCCTACGAGCAGTACTTC.